These T cell receptor beta chains were read from a single sample in a study of T cell responses to AZD1222 COVID-19 vaccine. The method was immunoSEQ multiplex PCR; TCRdb's version includes in-frame clones alone and lacks a portion of them. This table has 150,000 to 160,000 clones, 88% appearing once. Sequencing used peripheral blood, obtained on day 0 of AZD1222 vaccination. The origin of the receptors is an adult in good health. Both conserved end residues are trimmed from each CDR3. A row's size may be missing; if present it is once, few, many or a size class.

clone_size,j_call,v_call,cdr3_aa
-,TRBJ2-3,TRBV12-3/TRBV12-4,ASSFRWADTQY
-,TRBJ2-7,TRBV4-3,ASSPRVGPYEQY
-,TRBJ2-1,TRBV2,ASRGPGNEQF
-,TRBJ1-4,TRBV7-6,ASSLEGPRYEKLF
-,TRBJ2-3,TRBV7-8,ASSLSRGSDTQY
-,TRBJ1-3,TRBV5-6,ASSWGTGRGNTIY
-,TRBJ2-3,TRBV6-2/TRBV6-3,ASSYRAGDTQY
once,TRBJ2-7,TRBV10-3,AISPGTSGVREQY
-,TRBJ2-1,TRBV5-8,ASSPGLADHNEQF
-,TRBJ1-2,TRBV28,ASTHLREGGGYT
-,TRBJ1-2,TRBV5-1,ASSPGPNYGYT
-,TRBJ1-2,TRBV7-2,ASSSATGVNGYT
-,TRBJ1-5,TRBV7-8,ASSRTASNQPQH
-,TRBJ1-2,TRBV28,ASSGKHYGYT
-,TRBJ2-2,TRBV7-6,ASSQEVNTGELF
-,TRBJ2-7,TRBV5-5,ASRPLPGGAMD
few,TRBJ1-2,TRBV6-5,ASTSGQGAFAGYT
few,TRBJ1-2,TRBV2,ASGFDGYT
-,TRBJ1-4,TRBV3-1/TRBV3-2,ASSPQSEKLF
-,TRBJ1-1,TRBV2,ASTETGAPTEAF
once,TRBJ2-2,TRBV29-1,SQGGLAGELF
once,TRBJ2-7,TRBV5-4,ASSLGSGTGDYEQY
-,TRBJ2-5,TRBV18,ASSPRQGEETQY
-,TRBJ1-5,TRBV6-1,ATTRDINQPQH
-,TRBJ2-7,TRBV19,ASNPRDRSYEQY
few,TRBJ2-2,TRBV4-1,ASSRDTGELF
-,TRBJ2-5,TRBV6-1,ASSEVGGPRKTQY
-,TRBJ1-1,TRBV7-8,ASSPVEDYTEAF
-,TRBJ2-5,TRBV7-2,ASSLALLRETQY
-,TRBJ2-7,TRBV18,ASSPEQGVHEQY
-,TRBJ1-5,TRBV7-2,ASSLVGDQPQH
-,TRBJ2-7,TRBV11-3,ASSLRGNPEQY
once,TRBJ1-5,TRBV10-3,AISESSGGQPQH
-,TRBJ1-1,TRBV18,ASSQVMNTEAF
-,TRBJ2-1,TRBV7-9,ASSQTGNSYNEQF
-,TRBJ1-1,TRBV12-3/TRBV12-4,ASNQAETEAF
-,TRBJ2-5,TRBV5-1,ASSLAGGFETQY
-,TRBJ1-1,TRBV18,ASSPALIENTEAF
-,TRBJ2-3,TRBV7-2,ASSQHSGPDTQY
few,TRBJ1-1,TRBV15,ATSIRVRNTEAF
-,TRBJ1-4,TRBV7-7,ASSPRTGIGEKLF
-,TRBJ1-2,TRBV4-2,ASSQDRAGAYGYT
-,TRBJ2-1,TRBV3-1/TRBV3-2,ASSQPTGTSSPEQF
few,TRBJ1-5,TRBV3-1/TRBV3-2,ASSRGTDSNQPQH
-,TRBJ1-1,TRBV4-3,ASSQEVVTTNTEAF
-,TRBJ1-2,TRBV5-4,ASSFGTGANYGYT
-,TRBJ1-2,TRBV10-2,ASSVTGGETNYGYT
once,TRBJ1-3,TRBV19,ASSIAASGNTIY
-,TRBJ1-1,TRBV6-2/TRBV6-3,ASSSTAAAF
-,TRBJ1-2,TRBV19,ASSKRDGENYGYT
-,TRBJ2-2,TRBV4-3,ASSISGGNTGELF
-,TRBJ2-6,TRBV11-1,ASSRKTGSGANVLT
-,TRBJ1-2,TRBV5-1,ASSVDSYYGYT
-,TRBJ1-1,TRBV9,ASGQAGDTEAF